A selection of T cell receptor beta chains follows, all from one sample in a study of control samples from healthy donors and cancer patients. Repertoires were generated with immunoSEQ multiplex PCR, while TCRdb's copy carries only in-frame clones and drops some. The profile shows around 120,000 clones, less than 95% of them singletons. Sequencing used blood. All receptors derive from a man younger than 40 in good health. CDR3s include the opening cysteine and the closing phenylalanine or tryptophan. A D gene is named only where the DNA matches it firmly. Clone size is stated in some rows and not others, as once, few, many or a class when expanded.

>TRBD1|TRBV6-5|NA|TRBJ2-1
TGTGCCAGCAGTTACGCGGACAGGGGACGGGATGAGCAGTTCTTC
CASSYADRGRDEQFF
>TRBD2|TRBV11-2|once|TRBJ2-1
TGTGCCAGCAGCTTAGCGCGGGGGTCCTACAATGAGCAGTTCTTC
CASSLARGSYNEQFF
>NA|TRBV7-2|NA|TRBJ1-5
TGTGCCAGCAGTTCAAGGGACAATCAGCCCCAGCATTTT
CASSSRDNQPQHF
>NA|TRBV19|NA|TRBJ2-1
TGTGCCAGTAGTATAGATCGGGCCACAACTCCCTACAATGAGCAGTTCTTC
CASSIDRATTPYNEQFF
>NA|TRBV20-1|NA|TRBJ1-1
TGCAGCCCAAACAAGAACACTGAAGCTTTCTTT
CSPNKNTEAFF
>TRBD1|TRBV28|NA|TRBJ2-7
TGTGCCAGCAGTTTATCGGACAGGGCAGGCTACGAGCAGTACTTC
CASSLSDRAGYEQYF
>TRBD1|TRBV7-9|NA|TRBJ1-3
TGTGGCATAAGAAGGGGACAGGCGCTTGAGGCCATATATTTT
CGIRRGQALEAIYF
>NA|TRBV7-2|NA|TRBJ2-3
TGTGCCAGCAGCTTAAGGCAGTCCACAGATACGCAGTATTTT
CASSLRQSTDTQYF
>TRBD1|TRBV6-6|NA|TRBJ2-7
TGTGCCAGCAGCTTGGGACAGGGGTCGTACGAGCAGTACTTC
CASSLGQGSYEQYF
>TRBD1|TRBV6-2/TRBV6-3|NA|TRBJ2-2
TGTGCCAGCAGTACAGGGGTAGGCGGGGAGCTGTTTTTT
CASSTGVGGELFF
>NA|TRBV5-5|NA|TRBJ1-4
TGTGCCAGCAGCTTGGCAGCGAGGCTGAATGAAAAACTGTTTTTT
CASSLAARLNEKLFF
>NA|TRBV4-1|NA|TRBJ1-4
TGCGCCAGCAGCCATCCTCTGGGGGGTTCTTCGGTTGCTAATGAAAAACTGTTTTTT
CASSHPLGGSSVANEKLFF
>TRBD1|TRBV5-1|NA|TRBJ2-2
TGCGCCAGCAGGACGGGACAGACGAACACCGGGGAGCTGTTTTTT
CASRTGQTNTGELFF
>NA|TRBV7-9|NA|TRBJ1-2
TGTGCCAGCAGCTTACCCAGATATGGCTACACCTTC
CASSLPRYGYTF
>NA|TRBV10-3|NA|TRBJ1-5
TGTGCCATCAGTGAGCGGCAGACCAATAGCAATCAGCCCCAGCATTTT
CAISERQTNSNQPQHF
>NA|TRBV6-2/TRBV6-3|NA|TRBJ1-1
TGTGCCAGCAGTCCCCGGGCTCCGGGGGTTGGTGAAGCTTTCTTT
CASSPRAPGVGEAFF
>NA|TRBV4-3|NA|TRBJ1-1
TGCGCCAGCAGCCAAGAAACCAGGAGGGTGAACACTGAAGCTTTCTTT
CASSQETRRVNTEAFF
>TRBD2|TRBV2|NA|TRBJ2-1
TGTGCCAGCAGGAGGAGTGAGCGGGGGGCCGGGGAGTTCTTC
CASRRSERGAGEFF
>TRBD1|TRBV28|NA|TRBJ1-6
TGTGCCAGCAGGCGGGACAGGGACTCACCCCTCCACTTT
CASRRDRDSPLHF
>TRBD1|TRBV18|NA|TRBJ1-5
TGTGCCAGCTCACCATTTGGACAGGGTGGCAATCAGCCCCAGCATTTT
CASSPFGQGGNQPQHF
>NA|TRBV6-5|NA|TRBJ1-2
TGTGCCAGCAGTTACTCCCCTTTCACCGGCTACACCTTC
CASSYSPFTGYTF
>NA|TRBV7-2|NA|TRBJ1-2
TGTGCCAGCAGCTTAGGGGGACTCCTTTATGGCTACACCTTC
CASSLGGLLYGYTF
>TRBD2|TRBV7-9|NA|TRBJ2-4
TGTGCCAGCAGCTTAGGTACACTAGCGGATAAAAACATTCAGTACTTC
CASSLGTLADKNIQYF
>NA|TRBV6-2/TRBV6-3|NA|TRBJ2-7
TGTGCCAGCAGTTACTCCGGGTCCTCCTACGAGCAGTACTTC
CASSYSGSSYEQYF
>NA|TRBV13|NA|TRBJ2-1
TGTGCCAGCAGCCCCCGGGAGCAGTACAATGAGCAGTTCTTC
CASSPREQYNEQFF
>NA|TRBV5-4|NA|TRBJ1-2
TGTGCCAGCAGCTTGTTGGGAGAAGCGGGTGGCTACACCTTC
CASSLLGEAGGYTF
>NA|TRBV6-6|NA|TRBJ1-6
TGTGCCAGCACCCTTTCCCCCAGCTCCTATAATTCACCCCTCCACTTT
CASTLSPSSYNSPLHF
>NA|TRBV2|NA|TRBJ1-5
TGTGCCAGCAGAAACCGGGGGGGACATAGCAATCAGCCCCAGCATTTT
CASRNRGGHSNQPQHF
>NA|TRBV7-9|NA|TRBJ2-7
TGTGCCAGCAGCCCGCCCACCCCCGAGCAGTACTTC
CASSPPTPEQYF
>NA|TRBV28|once|TRBJ1-5
TGTGCCAGCAGTTTACTTGGGGTGGAGGGCCGACAGCCCCAGCATTTT
CASSLLGVEGRQPQHF
>NA|TRBV9|NA|TRBJ1-1
TGTGCCAGCAGCGTTCGGGAAGGGAAAGCTTTCTTT
CASSVREGKAFF
>NA|TRBV18|NA|TRBJ1-1
TGTGCCAGCTCACCACCGGCGGGAATGAACACTGAAGCTTTCTTT
CASSPPAGMNTEAFF
>NA|TRBV6-2/TRBV6-3|NA|TRBJ1-5
TGTGCCAGCAGTTGGGCAGGTCCGAATAGCAATCAGCCCCAGCATTTT
CASSWAGPNSNQPQHF
>TRBD2|TRBV19|NA|TRBJ2-5
TGTGCCAGTAGTATCATGGCGGGGGGCCAAGAGACCCAGTACTTC
CASSIMAGGQETQYF
>TRBD1|TRBV5-6|NA|TRBJ1-2
TGTGCCAGCAGCGGCGGACAGGGAGATGGCTACACCTTC
CASSGGQGDGYTF
>TRBD1|TRBV5-8|NA|TRBJ1-6
TGTGCCAGCAGTCGACAGGGGAACTATAATTCACCCCTCCACTTT
CASSRQGNYNSPLHF
>NA|TRBV5-1|NA|TRBJ2-3
TGCGCCAGCAGCTTGGGGGCAGGCCGGGATACGCAGTATTTT
CASSLGAGRDTQYF
>NA|TRBV6-2/TRBV6-3|NA|TRBJ2-7
TGTGCCAGCAGTCGTCCTTTCTGGCGGGGCTCCTACGAGCAGTACTTC
CASSRPFWRGSYEQYF
>NA|TRBV6-2/TRBV6-3|NA|TRBJ1-1
TGTGCCAGCAGTTACTCTGGGGAGGGAGACACTGAAGCTTTCTTT
CASSYSGEGDTEAFF
>NA|TRBV29-1|few|TRBJ1-2
TGCAGCGTTGAACATCAGGAGTACACCTTC
CSVEHQEYTF
>NA|TRBV14|NA|TRBJ1-1
TGTGCCAGCAGCCAAGTTGAACGCGGCACTGAAGCTTTCTTT
CASSQVERGTEAFF
>TRBD1|TRBV6-5|once|TRBJ1-4
TGTGCCAGCAGCACCGGGACAGAAAATGAAAAACTGTTTTTT
CASSTGTENEKLFF
>TRBD1|TRBV6-7|NA|TRBJ1-2
TGTGCCAGCAGCCCCCGGGACAGGGGGCTAAGTGGCTACACCTTC
CASSPRDRGLSGYTF
>NA|TRBV6-7|NA|TRBJ2-4
TGTGCCAGCAGTCCGGACACGCCGAGGGACATTCAGTACTTC
CASSPDTPRDIQYF
>TRBD1|TRBV10-2|NA|TRBJ1-2
TGCGCCAGCGCGGGGGACAGATCCGGTGGCTACACCTTC
CASAGDRSGGYTF
>NA|TRBV4-3|NA|TRBJ2-7
TGCGCCAGCAGCCAAGGAGCCCTAGCTCTCCACGAGCAGTACTTC
CASSQGALALHEQYF
>TRBD2|TRBV15|NA|TRBJ2-3
TGTGCCACCAGCAGACTAGCGGGACCGCTCTACACAGATACGCAGTATTTT
CATSRLAGPLYTDTQYF
>NA|TRBV7-9|NA|TRBJ1-3
TGTGCCAGCAGCTTAACTACTGGAAACACCATATATTTT
CASSLTTGNTIYF
>NA|TRBV2|NA|TRBJ1-4
TGTGCCAGCAGTGAAGTCAGGGTATTAAGTTTTGGTGAAAAACTGTTTTTT
CASSEVRVLSFGEKLFF
>NA|TRBV29-1|NA|TRBJ2-7
TGCAGCGTTGTAATCGAGGGATACTACGAGCAGTACTTC
CSVVIEGYYEQYF
>NA|TRBV7-2|NA|TRBJ1-3
TGTGCCAGCAGCAAATTACAGGGTTCTGGAAACACCATATATTTT
CASSKLQGSGNTIYF
>NA|TRBV28|NA|TRBJ2-6
TGTGCCAGCCTTGGAGGGGGCACTGGGGCCAACGTCCTGACTTTC
CASLGGGTGANVLTF
>NA|TRBV9|NA|TRBJ2-2
TGTGCCAGCACCTCCAAGGGGCAGCCGAACACCGGGGAGCTGTTTTTT
CASTSKGQPNTGELFF
>NA|TRBV9|NA|TRBJ1-2
TGTGCCAGCACCCCACGTGAGAGGGGGAACTATGGCTACACCTTC
CASTPRERGNYGYTF
>NA|TRBV5-1|NA|TRBJ1-3
TGCGCCAGCAGCTTTGATGGGAGCTCTGGAAACACCATATATTTT
CASSFDGSSGNTIYF
>NA|TRBV19|NA|TRBJ1-5
TGTGCCAGTAGTAGAACGGCAAATAGCAATCAGCCCCAGCATTTT
CASSRTANSNQPQHF
>NA|TRBV6-4|few|TRBJ1-6
TGTGCCAGCAGTGAGAACAGCAACTCACCCCTCCACTTT
CASSENSNSPLHF
>TRBD1|TRBV15|NA|TRBJ2-3
TGTGCCACGAAGACAGGGTACACAGATACGCAGTATTTT
CATKTGYTDTQYF